One and the same sample provided the 28 T cell receptor beta chains below, sequenced in a study of kidney transplant recipient with SARS-CoV-2 infection. MiXCR was run by TCRdb on the reads, yielding one entry per CDR3 protein. The sample consists of about 250,000 distinct CDR3 sequences, under 30% of them appearing once. Material: a blood sample, obtained at baseline and between days 110 and 120 from a kidney transplant recipient. These receptor sequences come from a male patient aged 25-45 years who had COVID-19 and was a kidney transplant recipient. The T cells may partly be graft donor cells.

This clonotype has only a few counts. V usage is TRBV19 and J usage is TRBJ1-1; no clear D gene. Germline CDR1 reads LNHDA; CDR2 reads SQIVND (reference sequence). This CDR3 is built from 13 residues. V was cut by 0 bases and J by 4 bases, with 6 bases left in between. The CDR3 DNA is TGTGCCAGTAGTATAGATTATCCCACTGAAGCTTTCTTT. Residues: CASSIDYPTEAFF.

About this clonotype itself: Since a much larger clone is just one base distant, this may be a read error. The chain couples TRBV29-1 to TRBJ1-1; no firm D call. The CDR3 contains 14 residues. The V gene's germline CDR1 is SQVTM and CDR2 ANQGSEA. Trimming took 2 bases from V and 6 from J, leaving 16 bases between them. As DNA, the CDR3 is TGCAGCGTTGAAAGGGAAGGAGGAGGCGCTGAAGCTTTCTTT. This encodes CSVEREGGGAEAFF. Filled out from reference TRBV29-1 and TRBJ1-1, the complete variable domain reads SAVISQKPSRDICQRGTSLTIQCQVDSQVTMMFWYRQQPGQSLTLIATANQGSEATYESGFVIDKFPISRPNLTFSTLTVSNMSPEDSSIYLCSVEREGGGAEAFFGQGTRLTVV.

Points on this clonotype: A much larger clone sits a single nucleotide away, making a read error possible. This is likely a read error, given that the CDR3 carries no conserved phenylalanine or tryptophan at its end. The V call is TRBV7-9, the J call TRBJ2-1; 10 bases agree with TRBD1. CDR1 is SEHNR and CDR2 is FQNEAQ in the germline V gene (reference sequence). The junction had 2 bases not matched to a gene; V was cut back by 3 bases and J by 6 bases. CDR3 size: 14 residues. CDR3 in DNA: TGTGCCAGCAGCTTTCGGACAGGGGGCAATGAGCAGTTCCTC. Translation: CASSFRTGGNEQFL.

The chain employs TRBV10-1 and TRBJ2-3, with D tentatively TRBD1 (5 bases). V was cut by 0 bases and J by 14 bases, with 18 bases left in between. The CDR3 extends over 14 amino acids. Germline-derived CDR1 and CDR2 are WNHNN and SYGVQD (reference sequence). In DNA form, the CDR3 reads TGCGCCAGCAGTGAGTCGGCCGACAGTTGGGAAAGGTATTTT. Residues: CASSESADSWERYF.

This clonotype was observed many times. The chain recombines TRBV4-1 with TRBJ1-4; a possible D gene is TRBD1 (5 bases). This CDR3 comprises 15 residues. V was cut by 4 bases and J by 8 bases, with 17 bases left in between. Per germline, CDR1 MGHRA and CDR2 YSYEKL. CDR3 residues: CASSRRQTAQEKLFF. DNA for the CDR3: TGCGCCAGCAGCCGCCGACAGACCGCTCAAGAAAAACTGTTTTTT.

With regard to this clonotype: A much larger clone sits a single nucleotide away, making a read error possible. This rearrangement joins TRBV4-3 to TRBJ1-2; D remains unclear. Trimming shortened V by 5 bases and J by 4 bases, and 23 bases separated the two germline ends. The CDR3 covers 17 residues. The germline V gene has CDR1 LGHNA and CDR2 YSLEER. The DNA for the CDR3 is TGCGCCAGCAGCTGTGGTAGAGGACGTCGAAAGACCTATGGCTACACCTTC. Amino acids: CASSCGRGRRKTYGYTF.

There are many counts of this clonotype. The chain recombines TRBV18 with TRBJ1-1; D not certain. Per germline, CDR1 KGHSH and CDR2 LQKENI. V lost 0 bases and J 1 base, leaving 6 bases between the germline ends. The CDR3 is made up of 14 amino acids. The DNA of the CDR3 is TGTGCCAGCTCACCACCTTCAACGAACACTGAAGCTTTCTTT. This gives the protein CASSPPSTNTEAFF.

This clonotype was recorded at least ten times. The gene calls are TRBV4-1 and TRBJ1-4; D is possibly TRBD1 (6 bases). This CDR3 has 14 residues. V lost 7 bases, J lost 7 bases, and 16 bases lay in between. Germline V lookup: CDR1 MGHRA, CDR2 YSYEKL. The CDR3 coding sequence is TGCGCCAGCACCTTTGTGGGGGCTCGTGAAAAACTGTTTTTT. This gives the protein CASTFVGAREKLFF.

This clonotype was seen once. At one of its ends the junction is not consistent with the germline gene, which may arise from a read error. V gene TRBV11-2 combines with J gene TRBJ2-1; a weak D match, TRBD2 (5 bases). This CDR3 has 17 amino acids. Germline lookup yields CDR1 SGHAT and CDR2 FQNNGV. The CDR3 spells CVSSPPIGRASYNEQFF. The CDR3 nucleotides are TGTGTCAGCAGCCCCCCGATAGGGCGGGCCTCCTACAATGAGCAGTTCTTC.

This clonotype appeared many times. J is TRBJ1-2 and V is TRBV11-3; D gene uncertain. From germline, CDR1 is SGHNT and CDR2 YENEEA. Trimming left V 5 bases short and J 4 bases short, with 23 bases between. The CDR3 contains 17 residues. The DNA of the CDR3 is TGTGCCAGCAGCATGAAGGTCGATCTCGGAAAGACCTATGGCTACACCTTC. Amino acids: CASSMKVDLGKTYGYTF.

Regarding this clonotype: One base away lies a much larger clone, so this may be a sequencing read error. The chain is built from TRBV5-4 and TRBJ1-2, with D hard to call. The CDR3 runs to 16 residues. The ends were cut back, 7 bases at V and 7 bases at J, with 26 bases in the middle. The V gene's germline CDR1 is SGHNT and CDR2 YYREEE (reference sequence). The CDR3 sequence is CASQDNVPGKTFGYTF. CDR3 nucleotide sequence: TGTGCCAGCCAGGATAACGTACCAGGAAAGACCTTTGGCTACACCTTC.

To note about this clonotype: With a much larger clone just one base away, this may be a read error. The chain employs TRBV12-3 or TRBV12-4 and TRBJ1-2; D is perhaps TRBD1 (6 bases). V was pared by 2 bases and J by 8 bases, with 21 bases between. The CDR3 is 16 residues long. The CDR3 sequence: CASSLFVSGPRGGYTF. CDR3 in DNA: TGTGCCAGCAGTTTATTCGTCAGCGGGCCCAGGGGAGGCTACACCTTC.

A remark on this clonotype: A single base separates this from a much larger clone, so it may be a read error. CDR3 sequence reads: CARWPLVVRRTYGYTF. The CDR3 DNA follows: TGTGCCAGATGGCCATTAGTGGTGAGAAGGACCTATGGCTACACCTTC. The chain recombines TRBV5-3 with TRBJ1-2; D gene unclear. TRBV5-3 carries the ORF label, with uncertain function. V was pared by 7 bases and J by 4 bases, with 23 bases between. This CDR3 contains 16 residues.

With respect to this clonotype: A much larger clone sits a single nucleotide away, making a read error possible. The chain joins TRBV6-5 to TRBJ1-4; D unresolved. The CDR3 covers 14 residues. The germline gives CDR1 MNHEY, CDR2 SVGAGI. CDR3 DNA sequence: TGTGCCGGCAGTCCTGGCACCCTTAGGGAAAAACTGTTTTTT. Protein: CAGSPGTLREKLFF.

As regards this clonotype: This may be a read error, as it is one base from a much larger clone. The chain joins TRBV28 to TRBJ2-1, with D unclear. The CDR3 covers 13 residues. The germline CDR1 and CDR2 sequences are MDHEN and SYDVKM. As DNA, the CDR3 is TGTGCCAGCAGCCACCAACCCTACAATGAGCAGCTCTTC. Translating it yields CASSHQPYNEQLF.

This clonotype occurred once. This may come from a read error, since a much larger clone is one base off. The chain is built from TRBV20-1 and TRBJ2-7; 13 bases agree with TRBD2. The CDR3 length is 15 residues. Per the germline V gene, CDR1 is DFQATT and CDR2 is SNEGSKA (reference sequence). The J segment lost 7 bases and the V segment lost 2 bases, leaving 8 bases of the junction unmatched. This chain's CDR3 is CSARNLTSGGEEQYF. The CDR3 DNA follows: TGCAGTGCTAGAAACCTTACTAGCGGGGGGGAAGAGCAGTACTTC.

This clonotype was counted between two and nine times. A much larger clone differs from this one at a single base, so this may be a read error. V usage is TRBV9 and J usage is TRBJ1-1, with D tentatively TRBD1 (6 bases). Germline values: CDR1 SGDLS, CDR2 YYNGEE. V was trimmed by 7 bases and J by 4 bases, leaving 14 bases between them. CDR3 length: 13 residues. The CDR3 loop is CASGEGQSTEAFF. CDR3 in DNA: TGTGCCAGCGGCGAAGGACAGAGCACTGAAGCTTTCTTT. Full variable domain (outside the CDR3, taken from reference TRBV9 and TRBJ1-1): DSGVTQTPKHLITATGQRVTLRCSPRSGDLSVYWYQQSLDQGLQFLIQYYNGEERAKGNILERFSAQQFPDLHSELNLSSLELGDSALYFCASGEGQSTEAFFGQGTRLTVV.

This clonotype has a count of ten or more. V gene TRBV19 combines with J gene TRBJ2-3; D call uncertain. Germline-derived CDR1 and CDR2 are LNHDA and SQIVND (reference sequence). This CDR3 has 11 amino acids. V gave up 8 bases and J gave up 6 bases, with 9 bases separating them. CDR3 sequence: CASQTWDTQYF. The CDR3 DNA reads TGTGCCAGTCAAACCTGGGATACGCAGTATTTT.

This clonotype appeared many times. The chain has TRBV21-1 and TRBJ2-3. TRBV21-1 is a recognized pseudogene. The CDR3 runs to 17 residues. CDR3 nucleotides: TGTGCCAGCAGATTATACGTAGCTACAGTCATGCAAGATACGCAGTATTTT. This translates into CASRLYVATVMQDTQYF.

This clonotype was recorded at least ten times. The chain carries TRBV5-1 and TRBJ1-1, with 9 positions matching TRBD1. Trimming cost V 5 bases and J 5 bases; bases outside gene matches: 10. CDR1 and CDR2 from the germline V gene are SGHRS and YFSETQ. This CDR3 comprises 15 residues. This CDR3 is CASSRTGEGETEAFF. CDR3 nucleotide sequence: TGCGCCAGCAGTCGGACAGGGGAGGGGGAGACTGAAGCTTTCTTT. The variable domain in full, with the rest retrieved from reference TRBV5-1 and TRBJ1-1, is KAGVTQTPRYLIKTRGQQVTLSCSPISGHRSVSWYQQTPGQGLQFLFEYFSETQRNKGNFPGRFSGRQFSNSRSEMNVSTLELGDSALYLCASSRTGEGETEAFFGQGTRLTVV.

This clonotype was seen once. This may arise from a read error, as a much more abundant clone is one base away. The V gene is TRBV7-7, the J gene TRBJ1-2; D is ambiguous. The CDR3 is 17 residues long. Germline V gene sequence: CDR1 SSHAT, CDR2 FNYEAQ (reference sequence). CDR3 sequence reads: CANSIAAKCRKTYGYTF. CDR3 DNA: TGTGCCAACAGCATCGCAGCTAAGTGCCGAAAGACCTATGGCTACACCTTC.

DNA of the CDR3: TGTGCCAGCAGACAGTCCGGGACTAGCGGTGCCAATGAGCAGTTCTTC. Protein sequence: CASRQSGTSGANEQFF. The chain carries TRBV3-1 and TRBJ2-1; 11 nucleotides agree with TRBD2. Germline CDR1 reads LGHDT; CDR2 reads YNNKEL (reference sequence). V trimming: 6 bases; J trimming: 6 bases; junction bases outside the gene matches: 10. The CDR3 is made up of 16 amino acids.

Remarks on this clonotype: A much larger clone sits a single nucleotide away, making a read error possible. Here the CDR3 omits its conserved ending phenylalanine or tryptophan, so a read error is the likely source. This chain links TRBV7-2 with TRBJ1-5, with D hard to call. CDR3 length: 14 residues. Trimming left V 2 bases short and J 5 bases short, with 10 bases between. CDR1 is SGHTA, CDR2 FQGNSA, per germline. The CDR3 sequence is CASSLKAADQPQHS. The CDR3 nucleotides are TGTGCCAGCAGCTTAAAGGCAGCCGATCAGCCCCAGCATTCT.

At least ten counts were recorded for this clonotype. The chain employs TRBV11-1 and TRBJ1-2; D gene ambiguous. CDR3 length: 17 amino acids. The V end was cut by 5 bases, the J end by 4 bases, with 23 bases between. The germline CDR1 and CDR2 sequences are SGHAT and FQDESV (reference sequence). The CDR3 loop reads CASSIVAKAGKTYGYTF. CDR3 DNA sequence: TGTGCCAGCAGCATAGTCGCTAAGGCTGGAAAGACCTATGGCTACACCTTC.

On this clonotype itself: A much larger clone differs from this one at a single base, so this may be a read error. The chain employs TRBV19 and TRBJ1-2; the D gene is possibly TRBD1 (5 bases). The V gene lost 5 bases and the J gene lost 4 bases, with 23 bases spanning the gap. Germline loops: CDR1 LNHDA, CDR2 SQIVND (reference sequence). This CDR3 contains 17 residues. CDR3 nucleotide sequence: TGTGCCAGTAGTTTCCGGTGGACAAATCGAAAGACCTATGGCTACACCTTC. Translation: CASSFRWTNRKTYGYTF.

This clonotype has at least ten counts. The chain is built from TRBV5-4 and TRBJ1-5; a possible D gene is TRBD1 (5 bases). This CDR3 spans 17 amino acids. With 0 bases removed from V and 0 bases from J, the gap between germline ends came to 13 bases. In germline, CDR1 is SGHNT, CDR2 YYREEE (reference sequence). The CDR3 is CASSLGGAGPSNQPQHF. CDR3 DNA: TGTGCCAGCAGCTTGGGCGGAGCAGGGCCTAGCAATCAGCCCCAGCATTTT.

V is TRBV30 and J is TRBJ1-6; D is undetermined. Per germline, CDR1 GTSNPN and CDR2 SVGIG (reference sequence). The V end lost 3 bases, the J end lost 4 bases, and 10 bases lay between the germline ends. CDR3 length: 14 residues. The CDR3 nucleotides read TGTGCCTGGAGACTTTCCGCTTATAATTCACCCCTCCACTTT. Translation gives CAWRLSAYNSPLHF.

There are many counts of this clonotype. The chain employs TRBV4-3 and TRBJ1-2; D uncertain. Germline CDR1 reads LGHNA; CDR2 reads YSLEER. V lost 5 bases to trimming and J lost 4 bases, with 23 bases between them. The CDR3 has 17 amino acids. CDR3 amino acids: CASSYLIGRRKTYGYTF. The CDR3 region has the DNA TGCGCCAGCAGCTACTTAATAGGACGTCGAAAGACCTATGGCTACACCTTC.